This record looks at one TCR beta chain sequence and its context. Germline V gene sequence: CDR1 SNHLY, CDR2 FYNNEI. After removal of 3 bases from V and 3 bases from J, the junction contained 3 bases not matched to a gene. The CDR3 covers 14 residues. Naive CD8 isolation took CD45RO-negative cells positively selected for CCR7 and excluded terminally differentiated effector memory CD45RA+ cells. This record belongs to a study of shared clonotypes between healthy human individuals. Some clones are missing from TCRdb's copy, which holds only in-frame ones; the method was immunoSEQ multiplex PCR. Of roughly 1,800,000 clones detected, over 85% appear once; the ten largest clones hold roughly 1.2%.

The clonotype comes from a man aged 18 to 30 in good health. V usage is TRBV2 and J usage is TRBJ2-5, with 8 bases lining up with TRBD2. Input material: naive CD8+ T cells sorted from blood. CDR3 protein: CASSDELAEETQYF. CDR3 DNA: TGTGCCAGCAGTGATGAACTAGCGGAAGAGACCCAGTACTTC. Together with reference TRBV2 and TRBJ2-5, the CDR3 gives the full variable domain: EPEVTQTPSHQVTQMGQEVILRCVPISNHLYFYWYRQILGQKVEFLVSFYNNEISEKSEIFDDQFSVERPDGSNFTLKIRSTKLEDSAMYFCASSDELAEETQYFGPGTRLLVL.